This TCR beta chain was identified in a study of identical twins' blood T cells. MiXCR was run by TCRdb on the 5' RACE reads, yielding one entry per CDR3 protein. Of 350,000 to 400,000 distinct CDR3 sequences listed, approximately 30% are singletons. The table lists this clonotype with a few counts. An end of the junction does not agree with germline; a read error may underlie this. Looked up from germline, CDR1 is MNHEY and CDR2 is SVGEGT. The CDR3 contains 13 residues. The source is a woman aged 18-55 years in good health. Sample: PBMCs. The chain links TRBV6-2 or TRBV6-3 to TRBJ1-1; D ambiguous. CDR3 nucleotides: TGTGCCAGCAGGGAAACACGGAACATTGAAGCTTTCTTT. Its protein is CASRETRNIEAFF.